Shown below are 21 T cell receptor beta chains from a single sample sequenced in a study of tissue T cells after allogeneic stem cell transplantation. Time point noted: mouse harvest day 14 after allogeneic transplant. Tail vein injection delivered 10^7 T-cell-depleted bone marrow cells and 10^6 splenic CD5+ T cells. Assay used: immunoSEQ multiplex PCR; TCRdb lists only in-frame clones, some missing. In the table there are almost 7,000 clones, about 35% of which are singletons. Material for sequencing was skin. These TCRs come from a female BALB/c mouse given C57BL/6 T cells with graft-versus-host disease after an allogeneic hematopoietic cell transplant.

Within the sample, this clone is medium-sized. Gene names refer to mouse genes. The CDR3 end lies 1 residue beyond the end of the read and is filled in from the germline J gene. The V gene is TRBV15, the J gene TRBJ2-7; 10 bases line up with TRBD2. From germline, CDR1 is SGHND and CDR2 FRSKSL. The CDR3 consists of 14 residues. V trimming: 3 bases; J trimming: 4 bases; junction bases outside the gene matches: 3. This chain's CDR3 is CASSFLGGPYEQYF. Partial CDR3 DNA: TGTGCCAGCAGTTTCCTGGGGGGGCCTTATGAACAGTAC.

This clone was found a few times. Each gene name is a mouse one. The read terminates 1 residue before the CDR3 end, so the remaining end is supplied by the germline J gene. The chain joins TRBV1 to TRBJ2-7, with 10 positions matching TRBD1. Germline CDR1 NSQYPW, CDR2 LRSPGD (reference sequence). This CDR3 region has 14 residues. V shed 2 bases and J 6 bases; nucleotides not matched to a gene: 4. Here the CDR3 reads CTCSARDRGSEQYF. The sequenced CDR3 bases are TGCACCTGCAGTGCAAGGGACAGGGGAAGTGAACAGTAC.

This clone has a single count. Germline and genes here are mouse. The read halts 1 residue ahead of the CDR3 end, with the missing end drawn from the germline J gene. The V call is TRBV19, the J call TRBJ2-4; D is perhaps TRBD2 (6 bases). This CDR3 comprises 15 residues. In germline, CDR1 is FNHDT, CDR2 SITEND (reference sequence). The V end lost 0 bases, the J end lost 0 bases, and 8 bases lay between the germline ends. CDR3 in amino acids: CASSIDWASQNTLYF. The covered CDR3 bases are TGTGCCAGCAGTATAGACTGGGCTAGTCAAAACACCTTGTAC.

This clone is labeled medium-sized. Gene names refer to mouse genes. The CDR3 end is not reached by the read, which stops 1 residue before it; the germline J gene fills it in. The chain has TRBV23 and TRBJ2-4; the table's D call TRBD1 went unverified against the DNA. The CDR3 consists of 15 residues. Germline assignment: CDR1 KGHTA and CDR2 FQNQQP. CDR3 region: CSSSSDRGSQNTLYF. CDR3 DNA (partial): TGCTCCAGCAGCTCTGACAGGGGAAGTCAAAACACCTTGTAC.

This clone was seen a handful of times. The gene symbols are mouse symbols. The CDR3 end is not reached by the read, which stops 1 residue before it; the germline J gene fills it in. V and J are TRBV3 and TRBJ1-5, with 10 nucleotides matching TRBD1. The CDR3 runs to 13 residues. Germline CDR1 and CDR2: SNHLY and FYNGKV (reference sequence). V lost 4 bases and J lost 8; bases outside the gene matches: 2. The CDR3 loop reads CASSSGQGKAPLF. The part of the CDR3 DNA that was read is TGTGCCAGCAGCTCGGGACAGGGGAAGGCTCCGCTT.

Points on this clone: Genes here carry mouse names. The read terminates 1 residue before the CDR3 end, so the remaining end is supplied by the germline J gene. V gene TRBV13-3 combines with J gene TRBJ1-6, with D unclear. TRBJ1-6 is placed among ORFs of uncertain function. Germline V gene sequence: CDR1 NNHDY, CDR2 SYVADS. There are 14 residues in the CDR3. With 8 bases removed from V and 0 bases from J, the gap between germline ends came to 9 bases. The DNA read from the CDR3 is TGTGCCAGTAGACGGCCTTCCTATAATTCGCCCCTCTAC. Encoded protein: CASRRPSYNSPLY. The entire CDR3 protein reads CASRRPSYNSPLYF.

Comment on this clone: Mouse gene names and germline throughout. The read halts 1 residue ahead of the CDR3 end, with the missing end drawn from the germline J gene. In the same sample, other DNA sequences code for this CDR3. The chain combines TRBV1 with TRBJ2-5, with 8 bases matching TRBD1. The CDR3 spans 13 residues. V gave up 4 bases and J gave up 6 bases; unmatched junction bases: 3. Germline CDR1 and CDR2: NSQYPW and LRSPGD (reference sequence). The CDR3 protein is CTCSGTGRDTQYF. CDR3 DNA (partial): TGCACCTGCAGTGGGACAGGGAGGGACACCCAGTAC.

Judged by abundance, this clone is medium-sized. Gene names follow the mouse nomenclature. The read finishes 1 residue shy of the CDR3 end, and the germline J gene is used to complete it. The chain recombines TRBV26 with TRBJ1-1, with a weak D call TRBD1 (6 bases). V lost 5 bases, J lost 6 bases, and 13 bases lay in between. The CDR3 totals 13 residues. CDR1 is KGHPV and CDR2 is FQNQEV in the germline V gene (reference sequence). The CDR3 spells CASSYTGHPEVFF. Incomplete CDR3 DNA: TGTGCCAGCAGTTATACAGGGCACCCAGAAGTCTTC.

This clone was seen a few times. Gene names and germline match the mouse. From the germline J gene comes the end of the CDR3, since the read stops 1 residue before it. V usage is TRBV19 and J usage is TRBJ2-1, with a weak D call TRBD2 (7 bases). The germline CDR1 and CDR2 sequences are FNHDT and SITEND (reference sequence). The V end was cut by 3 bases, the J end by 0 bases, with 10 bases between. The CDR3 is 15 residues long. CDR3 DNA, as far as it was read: TGTGCCAGCAGTAGAGGGGGGCTTAACTATGCTGAGCAGTTC. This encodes CASSRGGLNYAEQF. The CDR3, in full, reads CASSRGGLNYAEQFF.

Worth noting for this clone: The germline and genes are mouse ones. The sequenced CDR3 bases are TGTGCCAGCAGGAGGGACAGTCAAAACACCTTGTAC. Amino acid sequence: CASRRDSQNTLY. The CDR3 in its entirety is CASRRDSQNTLYF. The genes are TRBV26 and TRBJ2-4; D may be TRBD1 or TRBD2 (5 bases each). The read gets to within 1 residue of the CDR3 end, and the germline J gene fills in the rest. The CDR3 contains 13 residues. Germline V gene lookup returns CDR1 KGHPV and CDR2 FQNQEV (reference sequence). Trimming took off 6 bases at V and 0 bases at J, with 7 bases between the two ends.

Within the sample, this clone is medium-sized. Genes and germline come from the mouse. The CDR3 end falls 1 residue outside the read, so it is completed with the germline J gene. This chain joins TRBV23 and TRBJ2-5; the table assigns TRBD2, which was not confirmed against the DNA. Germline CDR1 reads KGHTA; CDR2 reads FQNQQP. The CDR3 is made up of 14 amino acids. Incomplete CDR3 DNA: TGCTCCAGCAGTCAAGGGGGGAACCAAGACACCCAGTAC. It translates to CSSSQGGNQDTQY. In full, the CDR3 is CSSSQGGNQDTQYF.

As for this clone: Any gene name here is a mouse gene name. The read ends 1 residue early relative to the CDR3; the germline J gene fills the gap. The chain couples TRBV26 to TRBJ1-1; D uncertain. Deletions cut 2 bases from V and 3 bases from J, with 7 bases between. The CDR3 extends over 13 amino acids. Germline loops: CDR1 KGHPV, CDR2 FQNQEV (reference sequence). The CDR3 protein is CASSLRQYTEVFF. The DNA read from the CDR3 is TGTGCCAGCAGTCTGAGGCAGTACACAGAAGTCTTC.

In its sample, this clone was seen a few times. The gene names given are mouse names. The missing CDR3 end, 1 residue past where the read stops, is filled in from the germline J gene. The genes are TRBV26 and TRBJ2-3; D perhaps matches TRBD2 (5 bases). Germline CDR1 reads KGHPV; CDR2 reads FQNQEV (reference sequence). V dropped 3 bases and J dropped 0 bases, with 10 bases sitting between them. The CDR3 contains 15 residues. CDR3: CASSLGEGSAETLYF. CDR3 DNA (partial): TGTGCCAGCAGTCTTGGGGAAGGGAGTGCAGAAACGCTGTAT.

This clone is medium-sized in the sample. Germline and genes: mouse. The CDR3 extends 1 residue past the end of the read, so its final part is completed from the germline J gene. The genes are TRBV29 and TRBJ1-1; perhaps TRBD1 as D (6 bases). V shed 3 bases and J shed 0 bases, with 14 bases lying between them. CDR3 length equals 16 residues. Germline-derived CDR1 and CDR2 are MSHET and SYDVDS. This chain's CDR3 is CASSFSGRGTNTEVFF. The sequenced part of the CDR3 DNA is TGTGCTAGCAGTTTTTCGGGGAGGGGGACAAACACAGAAGTCTTC.

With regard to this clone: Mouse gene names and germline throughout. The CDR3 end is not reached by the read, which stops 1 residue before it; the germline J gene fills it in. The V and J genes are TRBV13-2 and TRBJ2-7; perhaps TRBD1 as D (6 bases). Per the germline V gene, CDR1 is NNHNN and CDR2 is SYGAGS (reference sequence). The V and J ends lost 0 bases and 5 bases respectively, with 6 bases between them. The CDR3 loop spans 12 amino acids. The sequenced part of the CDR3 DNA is TGTGCCAGCGGTGATGAGGGGGATGAACAGTAC. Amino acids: CASGDEGDEQY. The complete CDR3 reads CASGDEGDEQYF.

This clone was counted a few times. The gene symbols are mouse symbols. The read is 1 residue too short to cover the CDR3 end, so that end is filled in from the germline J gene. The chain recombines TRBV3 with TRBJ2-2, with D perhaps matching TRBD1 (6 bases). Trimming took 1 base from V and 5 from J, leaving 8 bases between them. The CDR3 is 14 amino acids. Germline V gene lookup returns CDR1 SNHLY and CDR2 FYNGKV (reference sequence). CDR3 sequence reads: CASSLERGTGQLYF. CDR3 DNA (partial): TGTGCCAGCAGCTTAGAGAGGGGGACCGGGCAGCTCTAC.

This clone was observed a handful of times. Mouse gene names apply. Incomplete CDR3 DNA: TGCTCCAGCAGTCAGAGACTGGGGGCGGAAGAAACGCTGTAT. Its protein is CSSSQRLGAEETLY. The CDR3, in full, reads CSSSQRLGAEETLYF. The chain combines TRBV23 with TRBJ2-3; the D call of TRBD2 is as the table states it, not checked on the DNA. The read ends 1 residue early relative to the CDR3; the germline J gene fills the gap. The CDR3 is 15 residues long. The germline gives CDR1 KGHTA, CDR2 FQNQQP.

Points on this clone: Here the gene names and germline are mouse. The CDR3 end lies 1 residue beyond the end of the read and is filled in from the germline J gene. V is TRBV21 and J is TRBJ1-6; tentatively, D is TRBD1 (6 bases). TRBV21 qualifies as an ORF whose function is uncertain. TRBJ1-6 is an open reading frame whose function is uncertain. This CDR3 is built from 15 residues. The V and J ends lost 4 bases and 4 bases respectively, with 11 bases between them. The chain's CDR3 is CASSPPGQYNSPLYF. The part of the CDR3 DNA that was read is TGTGCTAGCAGTCCACCGGGACAATATAATTCGCCCCTCTAC.

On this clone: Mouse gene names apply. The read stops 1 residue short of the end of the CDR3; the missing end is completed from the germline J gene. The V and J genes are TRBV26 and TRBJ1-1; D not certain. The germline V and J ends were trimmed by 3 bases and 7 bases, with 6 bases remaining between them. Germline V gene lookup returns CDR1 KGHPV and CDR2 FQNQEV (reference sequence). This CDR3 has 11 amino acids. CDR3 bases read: TGTGCCAGCAGTCTTGGCAGAGAAGTCTTC. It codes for CASSLGREVF. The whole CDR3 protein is CASSLGREVFF.

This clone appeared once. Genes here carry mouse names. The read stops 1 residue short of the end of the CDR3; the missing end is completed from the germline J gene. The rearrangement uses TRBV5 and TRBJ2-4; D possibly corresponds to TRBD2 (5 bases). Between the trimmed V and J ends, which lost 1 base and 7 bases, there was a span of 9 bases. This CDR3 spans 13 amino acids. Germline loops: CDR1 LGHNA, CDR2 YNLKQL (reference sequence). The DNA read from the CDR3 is TGTGCCAGCAGCCAAGGGTGGGGAGACACCTTGTAC. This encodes CASSQGWGDTLY. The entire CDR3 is CASSQGWGDTLYF.

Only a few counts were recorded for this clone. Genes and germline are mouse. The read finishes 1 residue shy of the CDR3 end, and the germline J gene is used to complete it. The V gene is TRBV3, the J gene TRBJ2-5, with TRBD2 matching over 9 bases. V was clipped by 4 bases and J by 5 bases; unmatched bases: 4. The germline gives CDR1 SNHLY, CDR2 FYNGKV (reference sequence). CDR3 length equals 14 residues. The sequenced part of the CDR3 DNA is TGTGCCAGCAGCTGGGGACTGGGAGGAGACACCCAGTAC. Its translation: CASSWGLGGDTQY. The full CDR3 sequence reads CASSWGLGGDTQYF.